Listed here is a single T cell receptor beta chain. Its target is unknown. Time point in this sample: newly diagnosed GD, antithyroid drugs for less than 3 months. RNA extracted from PBMCs served as the sequencing template. The data are from a study of regulatory T cells in long-lasting Graves disease. Researchers made TCR beta libraries by using iRepertoire HTBI primers and running Arm-PCR on CDR3 regions. One entry per CDR3 protein results from TCRdb running MiXCR on the multiplex PCR reads. The table has approximately 400,000 distinct CDR3 sequences, just under 15% seen once. Germline V lookup: CDR1 PRHDT, CDR2 FYEKMQ (reference sequence). V shed 0 bases and J 4 bases; nucleotides not matched to a gene: 5. This CDR3 is built from 16 residues. Study observations and caveats: Having few samples may have compromised the accuracy. Analyses excluded thyroid tissue, covering peripheral blood alone.

These same records also appear under a second study, on T cells in Graves' hyperthyroidism and ophthalmopathy.

The specimen comprised peripheral blood mononuclear cells (PBMCs), sampled at new diagnosis, from a patient treated with antithyroid drugs. The genes are TRBV13 and TRBJ2-1; 8 bases agree with TRBD2. The TCR sequence derives from a woman in her twenties or thirties with Graves disease. CDR3 in DNA: TGTGCCAGCAGCTTAGGGGAGCGGGAGCTGTACAATGAGCAGTTCTTC. This translates into CASSLGERELYNEQFF. Supplemented by reference TRBV13 and TRBJ2-1, the full variable domain reads AAGVIQSPRHLIKEKRETATLKCYPIPRHDTVYWYQQGPGQDPQFLISFYEKMQSDKGSIPDRFSAQQFSDYHSELNMSSLELGDSALYFCASSLGERELYNEQFFGPGTRLTVL.